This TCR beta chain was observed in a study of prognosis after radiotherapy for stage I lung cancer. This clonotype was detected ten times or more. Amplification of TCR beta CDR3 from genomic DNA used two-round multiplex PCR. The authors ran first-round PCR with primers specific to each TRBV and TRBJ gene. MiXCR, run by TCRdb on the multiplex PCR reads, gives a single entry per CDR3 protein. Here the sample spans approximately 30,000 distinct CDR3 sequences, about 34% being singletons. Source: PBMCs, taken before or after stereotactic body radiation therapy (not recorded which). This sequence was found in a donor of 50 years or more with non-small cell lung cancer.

CDR3 region: CASSPLREASYEQYF. CDR3 bases: TGTGCCAGCAGCCCCTTGAGGGAAGCGTCCTACGAGCAGTACTTC. The rearrangement uses TRBV7-9 and TRBJ2-7; a weak D match, TRBD2 (5 bases). This CDR3 is built from 15 residues. The germline gives CDR1 SEHNR, CDR2 FQNEAQ (reference sequence). V lost 5 bases and J lost 1, with 15 bases in between. The variable domain in full, completed from reference TRBV7-9 and TRBJ2-7, reads DTGVSQNPRHKITKRGQNVTFRCDPISEHNRLYWYRQTLGQGPEFLTYFQNEAQLEKSRLLSDRFSAERPKGSFSTLEIQRTEQGDSAMYLCASSPLREASYEQYFGPGTRLTVT.